Each of the 26 T cell receptor beta chains below was sequenced from the same sample in a study of cytomegalovirus exposure and HLA in healthy donors. A multiplex PCR was run with 60 Vbeta primers and 13 Jbeta primers. Measured with immunoSEQ multiplex PCR; TCRdb has only the in-frame clones, and not every one. The profile shows around 150,000 clones, approximately 72% of them singletons. Sequencing was performed on PBMCs. These TCRs come from a man aged 40-49 years in good health and CMV-seronegative.

The chain couples TRBV7-9 to TRBJ1-1; the match to TRBD1 covers 9 bases. The CDR3 totals 15 residues. The V gene's germline CDR1 is SEHNR and CDR2 FQNEAQ (reference sequence). Trimming at V came to 4 bases and at J to 4 bases, leaving 7 bases not matched to a gene. The CDR3: CASSSGWDRVTEAFF. The CDR3 DNA reads TGTGCCAGCAGCTCTGGATGGGACAGGGTCACTGAAGCTTTCTTT.

The chain has TRBV2 and TRBJ1-5; D perhaps matches TRBD1 (5 bases). Looked up from germline, CDR1 is SNHLY and CDR2 is FYNNEI. The CDR3 covers 16 residues. The V end was cut by 3 bases, the J end by 2 bases, with 14 bases between. The CDR3 loop is CASSDPGRAGNQPQHF. The DNA of the CDR3 is TGTGCCAGCAGTGACCCCGGCAGGGCAGGCAATCAGCCCCAGCATTTT.

This clone came up once. The genes are TRBV27 and TRBJ2-7, with 7 nucleotides matching TRBD1. CDR1 is MNHEY and CDR2 is SMNVEV in the germline V gene (reference sequence). V shed 2 bases, J shed 5 bases, and the junction held 9 bases outside the gene matches. CDR3 length: 15 amino acids. CDR3 DNA sequence: TGTGCCAGCAGTTTAGGTAGGGGGCGCCTCCACGAGCAGTACTTC. This codes for CASSLGRGRLHEQYF.

The rearrangement joins TRBV30 to TRBJ2-5; 11 bases map to TRBD2. Germline values: CDR1 GTSNPN, CDR2 SVGIG (reference sequence). CDR3 length equals 15 residues. The V segment lost 0 bases and the J segment 5 bases; nucleotides outside the gene matches: 5. The CDR3 sequence is CAWSVSSGRGETQYF. DNA of the CDR3: TGTGCCTGGAGTGTCAGTAGCGGGAGGGGGGAGACCCAGTACTTC.

The chain has TRBV2 and TRBJ2-7, with 10 bases lining up with TRBD1. V trimming: 5 bases; J trimming: 3 bases; junction bases outside the gene matches: 10. The CDR3 sequence is 16 residues long. CDR1 is SNHLY and CDR2 is FYNNEI in the germline V gene. For the CDR3, the DNA is TGTGCCAGCAGTAGAGGAGGGACAGGGGCCTACTACGAGCAGTACTTC. It yields the protein CASSRGGTGAYYEQYF.

V usage is TRBV4-1 and J usage is TRBJ1-2; weak D call: TRBD1 (5 bases). CDR3 size: 16 residues. V was trimmed by 1 base and J by 6 bases, leaving 18 bases between them. Germline loops: CDR1 MGHRA, CDR2 YSYEKL. The CDR3 loop is CASSQVGGRGADGYTF. The CDR3 DNA reads as TGCGCCAGCAGCCAAGTGGGGGGACGGGGAGCAGATGGCTACACCTTC.

The chain carries TRBV4-1 and TRBJ1-3, with D unclear. The V and J ends lost 1 base and 3 bases respectively, with 13 bases between them. Germline CDR1 and CDR2: MGHRA and YSYEKL. CDR3 length: 16 residues. The CDR3 DNA reads as TGCGCCAGCAGCCAAGTTGCTGGGCCCCTTGGAAACACCATATATTTT. It encodes CASSQVAGPLGNTIYF.

V usage is TRBV2 and J usage is TRBJ2-2; 7 bases line up with TRBD1. Germline-derived CDR1 and CDR2 are SNHLY and FYNNEI. This CDR3 has 15 residues. The V segment lost 6 bases and the J segment 1 base; nucleotides outside the gene matches: 5. CDR3 nucleotide sequence: TGTGCCAGCAGCGCCCGACAGGGGAACACCGGGGAGCTGTTTTTT. Its protein is CASSARQGNTGELFF.

A single count supports this clone. CDR3 bases: TGTGCCAGCAGTTTCAGACAGGCCAATGAAAAACTGTTTTTT. Encoded protein: CASSFRQANEKLFF. The chain uses TRBV6-1 and TRBJ1-4; maybe TRBD1 (6 bases). Trimming took 5 bases from V and 5 from J, leaving 12 bases between them. Germline assignment: CDR1 MNHNS and CDR2 SASEGT. This CDR3 has 14 residues.

In this sample, this clone turned up once. The J gene is TRBJ1-2, the V gene TRBV15; tentative D call: TRBD1 (5 bases). Germline CDR1 reads LNHNV; CDR2 reads YYDKDF (reference sequence). The CDR3 is 14 amino acids. V was shortened by 0 bases and J by 6 bases, with 11 bases between the two germline ends. CDR3 region: CATSREDMANGYTF. The CDR3 DNA follows: TGTGCCACCAGCAGAGAGGACATGGCGAATGGCTACACCTTC.

This clone has more than one count but fewer than ten. The chain combines TRBV29-1 with TRBJ2-3, with 11 positions matching TRBD2. Germline loops: CDR1 SQVTM, CDR2 ANQGSEA. Losses at the gene ends were 6 bases for V and 7 bases for J; bases not matched to a gene: 9. The CDR3 covers 14 residues. The CDR3 here is CSVTGTSGANTQYF. The CDR3, as DNA: TGCAGCGTCACCGGGACTAGCGGTGCAAATACGCAGTATTTT.

On this clone: A read error may produce the germline difference seen at one junction end. V usage is TRBV9 and J usage is TRBJ1-2, with TRBD1 as a possible D gene (5 bases). The length of the CDR3 is 15 residues. CDR1 is SGDLS, CDR2 YYNGEE, per germline. As DNA, the CDR3 is TGTGCCAGCAGCTCGCACCCAGGGTTTCGGTATGGCTACCCCTTC. This gives the protein CASSSHPGFRYGYPF.

This clone was detected a few times. V usage is TRBV28 and J usage is TRBJ2-5, with TRBD2 matching over 7 bases. Germline assignment: CDR1 MDHEN and CDR2 SYDVKM. This CDR3 has 13 amino acids. Losses at the gene ends were 7 bases for V and 1 base for J; bases not matched to a gene: 3. The CDR3 sequence is CASMRERQETQYF. CDR3 sequence (DNA): TGTGCCAGCATGCGGGAGCGCCAAGAGACCCAGTACTTC.

This clone appeared a few times. The rearrangement joins TRBV18 to TRBJ1-3; D might be TRBD1 (5 bases). Trimming left V 4 bases short and J 0 bases short, with 10 bases between. The CDR3 extends over 15 amino acids. CDR1 and CDR2 (germline): KGHSH, LQKENI. CDR3 in DNA: TGTGCCAGCTCACGAGGGACTCTCTCTGGAAACACCATATATTTT. Its protein is CASSRGTLSGNTIYF.

This chain joins TRBV25-1 and TRBJ1-1; 7 bases are shared with TRBD1. The CDR3 is 15 amino acids. Losses at the gene ends were 4 bases for V and 0 bases for J; bases not matched to a gene: 5. Germline assignment: CDR1 MGHDK and CDR2 SYGVNS. The CDR3 DNA follows: TGTGCCAGCAGTGGCCAGGGGGTATTGAACACTGAAGCTTTCTTT. Its translation: CASSGQGVLNTEAFF.

The gene calls are TRBV7-7 and TRBJ2-7; 9 positions match TRBD1. V was pared by 2 bases and J by 6 bases, with 11 bases of the junction left unmatched. CDR1 is SSHAT, CDR2 FNYEAQ, per germline (reference sequence). This CDR3 region has 16 residues. DNA of the CDR3: TGTGCCAGCAGCTTAACGCCGGGACAGGGATATGCCGAGCAGTACTTC. This encodes CASSLTPGQGYAEQYF.

The gene calls are TRBV2 and TRBJ1-4, with 9 bases lining up with TRBD1. The CDR3 is 14 residues long. The V gene end was trimmed by 7 bases and the J gene end by 3 bases; junction bases not matched to a gene: 3. CDR1 and CDR2 from the germline V gene are SNHLY and FYNNEI. In nucleotides, the CDR3 is TGTGCCAGCAATCGGGACAGGGCTAATGAAAAACTGTTTTTT. Translated, it gives CASNRDRANEKLFF.

J is TRBJ2-2 and V is TRBV19; TRBD2 matches at 8 bases. V gave up 5 bases and J gave up 5 bases; unmatched junction bases: 10. CDR3 length: 16 residues. Looked up from germline, CDR1 is LNHDA and CDR2 is SQIVND (reference sequence). CDR3 DNA: TGTGCCAGTAGTCCACAAAGCGGGGGAATTACCGGGGAGCTGTTTTTT. Translating gives CASSPQSGGITGELFF.

This clone has a handful of counts. The chain carries TRBV6-1 and TRBJ1-1; D is perhaps TRBD1 (5 bases). V dropped 5 bases and J dropped 4 bases, with 17 bases sitting between them. The CDR3 consists of 15 residues. Germline values: CDR1 MNHNS, CDR2 SASEGT. In DNA, the CDR3 is TGTGCCAGCAGTTCTCCCCAGGGTGCCCGCACTGAAGCTTTCTTT. This translates into CASSSPQGARTEAFF.

This chain joins TRBV6-1 and TRBJ2-3, with TRBD1 as a possible D gene (5 bases). The germline V gene has CDR1 MNHNS and CDR2 SASEGT. V was clipped by 2 bases and J by 1 base, with 19 bases between them. The CDR3 covers 18 residues. CDR3 in amino acids: CASSEWGQRGSGTDTQYF. CDR3 bases: TGTGCCAGCAGTGAATGGGGCCAAAGGGGCTCCGGCACAGATACGCAGTATTTT.

The chain carries TRBV5-1 and TRBJ1-1, with D hard to call. The germline V gene encodes CDR1 SGHRS and CDR2 YFSETQ. Trimming stripped 0 bases from V and 3 bases from J, with 6 bases between. The CDR3 has 13 amino acids. CDR3 DNA sequence: TGCGCCAGCAGCTTGGCCGCAGACACTGAAGCTTTCTTT. It yields the protein CASSLAADTEAFF.

The CDR3 DNA reads as TGTGCCAGCAGTTCAGGTCGGAGGTTCTATTCACCCCTCCACTTT. This codes for CASSSGRRFYSPLHF. The chain links TRBV27 to TRBJ1-6; no definite D call. Trimming shortened V by 4 bases and J by 8 bases, and 15 bases separated the two germline ends. The V gene's germline CDR1 is MNHEY and CDR2 SMNVEV (reference sequence). The CDR3 runs 15 residues.

This clone appeared once. The rearrangement links TRBV7-3 to TRBJ1-1, with D possibly being TRBD1 (5 bases). V was cut by 8 bases and J by 0 bases, with 10 bases left in between. Germline-derived CDR1 and CDR2 are SGHTA and FQGTGA. The CDR3 covers 13 residues. CDR3 DNA sequence: TGTGCCAGCGCCAAAGGGGTGAACACTGAAGCTTTCTTT. This sequence encodes CASAKGVNTEAFF.

The chain has TRBV4-1 and TRBJ2-5; D is possibly TRBD2 (5 bases). The ends were cut back, 3 bases at V and 6 bases at J, with 8 bases in the middle. Germline loops: CDR1 MGHRA, CDR2 YSYEKL. This CDR3 is 12 amino acids long. The CDR3 coding sequence is TGCGCCAGCAGCCAGACGGGGAAGACCCAGTACTTC. It specifies CASSQTGKTQYF.

This clone was counted once. The chain joins TRBV6-6 to TRBJ2-7; TRBD1 matches at 7 bases. Per the germline V gene, CDR1 is MNHNY and CDR2 is SVGAGI (reference sequence). This CDR3 has 12 residues. V shed 4 bases and J 4 bases; nucleotides not matched to a gene: 1. This chain's CDR3 is CASSLTGYEQYF. CDR3 coding DNA: TGTGCCAGCAGTTTGACAGGGTACGAGCAGTACTTC.

V and J are TRBV5-5 and TRBJ1-2; D gene unclear. The CDR3 sequence is 14 residues long. Trimming took 2 bases from V and 3 from J, leaving 11 bases between them. Germline lookup yields CDR1 SGHKS and CDR2 YYEKEE (reference sequence). For the CDR3, the DNA is TGTGCCAGCAGCTTAGCCCCTGTATACTATGGCTACACCTTC. It codes for CASSLAPVYYGYTF.